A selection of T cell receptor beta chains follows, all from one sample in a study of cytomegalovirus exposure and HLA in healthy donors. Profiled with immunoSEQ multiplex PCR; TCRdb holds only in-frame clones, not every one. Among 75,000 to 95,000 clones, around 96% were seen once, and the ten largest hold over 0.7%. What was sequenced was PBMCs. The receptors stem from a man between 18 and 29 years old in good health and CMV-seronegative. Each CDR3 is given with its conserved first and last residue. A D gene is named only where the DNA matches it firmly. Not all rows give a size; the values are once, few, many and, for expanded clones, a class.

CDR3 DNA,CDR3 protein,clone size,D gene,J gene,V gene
TGCGCCAGCCGTCCCAGTTCGAGCGGGGCAGGGGATGAGCAGTTCTTC,CASRPSSSGAGDEQFF,few,.,TRBJ2-1,TRBV5-1
TGTGCCAGCAGCTTATACGTCACCACATACAATGAGCAGTTCTTC,CASSLYVTTYNEQFF,.,.,TRBJ2-1,TRBV13
TGTGCCAGCGGAAAACACAGGGGCGAAGCTAACTATGGCTACACCTTC,CASGKHRGEANYGYTF,.,TRBD1,TRBJ1-2,TRBV27
TGTGCCAGCAGCGTAGGACCGACGGGAGGGCAGGAAAAACTGTTTTTT,CASSVGPTGGQEKLFF,.,.,TRBJ1-4,TRBV9
TGTGCCAGCACGGAGGGTTTGGGCGGGAGGTTCTACGAGCAGTACTTC,CASTEGLGGRFYEQYF,.,TRBD2,TRBJ2-7,TRBV28
TGTGCCAGCAGTTTAACAGGCCACGGGGGCTACACCTTC,CASSLTGHGGYTF,.,.,TRBJ1-2,TRBV28
TGTGCCATCGGTCCTCCCGGGACTAGCGGGAGTATCGCCGGGGAGCTGTTTTTT,CAIGPPGTSGSIAGELFF,.,TRBD2,TRBJ2-2,TRBV10-3
TGTGCCAGCAGCGTATCGGCGGGAGCTGGCTACAATGAGCAGTTCTTC,CASSVSAGAGYNEQFF,.,TRBD2,TRBJ2-1,TRBV9
TGCGCCAGCAGCCGAGGCGGCTCCCCAGTTAGCAATCAGCCCCAGCATTTT,CASSRGGSPVSNQPQHF,.,.,TRBJ1-5,TRBV4-1
TGTGCCAGCAGGGTGCTAGCAGATACGCAGTATTTT,CASRVLADTQYF,.,.,TRBJ2-3,TRBV2
TGTGCCAGCAGCTCCTTCGGACAGGGATGGACTGAAGCTTTCTTT,CASSSFGQGWTEAFF,.,TRBD1,TRBJ1-1,TRBV7-2
TGTGCCTGGAGTGTACTGAGGGGGACTAATGAAAAACTGTTTTTT,CAWSVLRGTNEKLFF,.,.,TRBJ1-4,TRBV30
TGTGCCAGTAACCTCGCCGGTCAGGGCACAGATACGCAGTATTTT,CASNLAGQGTDTQYF,.,.,TRBJ2-3,TRBV19
TGTGCCTTTTCGACAGGGGGCAATCAGCCCCAGCATTTT,CAFSTGGNQPQHF,.,TRBD1,TRBJ1-5,TRBV30
TGTGCCAGCAGCTTAATGGGACTAGCGGGAGCCGGGGGGACAGATACGCAGTATTTT,CASSLMGLAGAGGTDTQYF,.,TRBD2,TRBJ2-3,TRBV7-3
TGTGCCAGCAGAACATCAAGTCTGAACACTGAAGCTTTCTTT,CASRTSSLNTEAFF,once,.,TRBJ1-1,TRBV6-1
TGCAGCGCAGGGAGGCCGGGCAACACTGAAGCTTTCTTT,CSAGRPGNTEAFF,.,.,TRBJ1-1,TRBV29-1
TGCGCCAGCAGCTTAAGTGGAGCAAACTCTGGGGCCAACGTCCTGACTTTC,CASSLSGANSGANVLTF,.,.,TRBJ2-6,TRBV5-1
TGTGCCAGTATAGGGGGACAGGGGTCCTACAATGAGCAGTTCTTC,CASIGGQGSYNEQFF,.,TRBD1,TRBJ2-1,TRBV19
TGTGCCAGCAGTTTTTTCCCAGACTCCTACGAGCAGTACTTC,CASSFFPDSYEQYF,.,.,TRBJ2-7,TRBV27